The present TCR beta chain was sequenced within a study of tumor-infiltrating lymphocytes in primary liver carcinoma (dated by TCRdb to the late 2010s). Context from the whole study: Of the five patients (three men and two women, aged 30 to 69 years), four had hepatocellular carcinoma and one had combined HCC and intrahepatic cholangiocarcinoma. The five patients had tumors of stage T1-T3 N0M0, with maximum diameters ranging from roughly 4.2 to 10 cm. Each sample produced roughly 3.5 to 8 million productive TCRbeta reads, and read depth showed no significant difference between tissue types. For each liver tumor, the study sampled five regions along with adjacent normal tissue and blood, and applied TCRbeta repertoire sequencing, expression microarrays and whole-exome sequencing. A total of 35 specimens from 5 patients went through TCRbeta repertoire sequencing, namely 25 tumor regions, 5 adjacent noncancerous liver tissues and 5 peripheral blood samples. To link TCRbeta repertoire diversity with the local molecular phenotype, the roughly 23 tumor region samples were profiled using Agilent mRNA microarrays. Technical replicate repertoires showed high reproducibility, with mean shared-clone rates around 0.91 and correlation coefficients above 0.95. Study-wide findings and limitations: Repertoire overlap was higher between tumor regions (mean around 36%) than tumor-adjacent (approximately 17%) or tumor-blood (approximately 15%) pairs, consistent with antigen-driven expansion. The study included only four to six patients, and the authors note findings should be validated in a larger study. Because the samples were bulk and unsorted, CD4+ and CD8+ T cell repertoires could not be compared. Compared with blood, tumors had a significantly larger share of the repertoire taken up by the top 250 clones (p = 0.039). Only the TCR beta chain was sequenced, which likely underestimates true repertoire diversity because unpaired alpha chains were not captured. Only about 8-24% of top clones were present in all five regions of a tumor, suggesting spatial heterogeneity of tumor-infiltrating T cells.

Without any cell sorting, total RNA and DNA were extracted together from around 20-30 mg of bulk tissue using the AllPrep DNA/RNA mini kit. Four to six patients with histopathologically diagnosed primary liver carcinoma underwent surgical resection in China between late 2015 and early 2016. At the time of sampling, the patients were treatment-naive and had chronic HBV infection. Five spatially separated regions were sampled from each tumor: the superior, inferior, left-lateral and right-lateral poles, plus the tumor centre. More than 75% viable tumor cells were found by histology in every tumor sample. Fresh tumor and adjacent tissue pieces were bisected; one half was stored in RNAlater at -80°C, the other sent for histology. A constant-region primer and ProtoScript II reverse transcriptase were used to reverse-transcribe TCRbeta-specific cDNA from approximately 500 ng total RNA. TCRbeta libraries were built with three nested multiplex PCR rounds, a slightly modified ARM-PCR procedure. Multiplex TRBV1-TRBV30 forward primers and a Cbeta reverse primer were used in the first two PCR rounds, each of which was run for approximately 10 cycles. Sample barcodes and Illumina adapters were attached in a final 25-cycle PCR using Deep VentR polymerase. Amplicons of 200-500 bp were gel-purified with a QIAquick gel extraction kit before sequencing. The TCRbeta amplicons were sequenced with 250-bp paired-end reads on an Illumina HiSeq 2500. The source study handled its data this way. Trimmomatic v0.33 was used to quality-trim the reads, and FLASH v1.2.11 was used to merge paired reads so that full CDR3 sequences could be recovered. V, D and J germline segments were assigned to the rearranged TCRbeta sequences using MiGEC v1.2.1b. VDJtools v1.0.0 computed clonotype statistics and Shannon-Wiener diversity indices. Except for diversity analysis, only the 250 most abundant clonotypes of each sample were used in subsequent analyses to reduce sampling bias. TCRdb handled the public reads itself, with Q25 trimming in fastp and clone calling in MiXCR, and kept productive beta chains. For every CDR3 protein sequence, its rows merge into one entry that carries the most common genes and DNA. The V and J calls reflect TCRdb's pipeline rather than the authors' work. The sample yields approximately 190,000 distinct CDR3 sequences; around four fifths were counted once. About a sixth of the sample is in the top ten clones.

This clonotype was counted a few times. The antigen this receptor binds is unknown. The record has no base qualities; no much larger clone is one base away. The germline V gene encodes CDR1 SGHRS and CDR2 YFSETQ. Taken from cysteine to phenylalanine, the CDR3 has 16 residues. Kept here is only the CDR3 DNA, which spans 48 bases and is read in frame from base 1. V sheds 0 bases and J sheds 1 base, leaving 13 bases between their ends. The sequencing sample was made of tumor tissue from primary liver carcinoma. The TCR comes from a man between 40 and 49 years old with primary liver carcinoma and hepatitis B virus infection. Recombination connected TRBV5-1 to TRBJ1-1; 6 matching bases give a weak D call of TRBD1. The DNA sequence is given as TGCGCCAGCAGCTTGGTCCTACAGGGTGGGAACACTGAAGCTTTCTTT. It codes for CASSLVLQGGNTEAFF.